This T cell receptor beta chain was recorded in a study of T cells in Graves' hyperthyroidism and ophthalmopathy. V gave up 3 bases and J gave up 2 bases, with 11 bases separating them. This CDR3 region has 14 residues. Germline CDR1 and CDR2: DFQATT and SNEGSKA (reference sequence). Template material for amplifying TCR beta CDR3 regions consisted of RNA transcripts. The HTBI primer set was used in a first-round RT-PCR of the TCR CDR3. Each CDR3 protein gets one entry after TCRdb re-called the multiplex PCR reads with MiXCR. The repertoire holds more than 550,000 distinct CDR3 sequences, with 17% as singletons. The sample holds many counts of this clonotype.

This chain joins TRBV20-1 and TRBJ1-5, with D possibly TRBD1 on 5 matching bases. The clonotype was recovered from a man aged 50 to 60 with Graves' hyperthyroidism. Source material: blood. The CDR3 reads CSASSGRGNQPQHF. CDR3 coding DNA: TGCAGTGCTAGTTCAGGGCGAGGCAATCAGCCCCAGCATTTT.